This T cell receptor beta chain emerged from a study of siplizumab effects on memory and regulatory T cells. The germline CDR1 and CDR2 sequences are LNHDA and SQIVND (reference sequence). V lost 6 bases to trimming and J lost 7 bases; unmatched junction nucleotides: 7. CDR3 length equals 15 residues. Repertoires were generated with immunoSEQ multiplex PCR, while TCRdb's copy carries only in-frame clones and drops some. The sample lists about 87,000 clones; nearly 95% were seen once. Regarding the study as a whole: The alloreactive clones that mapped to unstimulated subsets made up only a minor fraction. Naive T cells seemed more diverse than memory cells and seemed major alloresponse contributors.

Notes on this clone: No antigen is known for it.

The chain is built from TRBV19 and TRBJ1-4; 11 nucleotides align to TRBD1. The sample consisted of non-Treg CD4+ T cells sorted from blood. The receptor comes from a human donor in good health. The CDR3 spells CASSWRGTGGEKLFF. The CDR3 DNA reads TGTGCCAGTAGCTGGAGGGGGACAGGGGGTGAAAAACTGTTTTTT.